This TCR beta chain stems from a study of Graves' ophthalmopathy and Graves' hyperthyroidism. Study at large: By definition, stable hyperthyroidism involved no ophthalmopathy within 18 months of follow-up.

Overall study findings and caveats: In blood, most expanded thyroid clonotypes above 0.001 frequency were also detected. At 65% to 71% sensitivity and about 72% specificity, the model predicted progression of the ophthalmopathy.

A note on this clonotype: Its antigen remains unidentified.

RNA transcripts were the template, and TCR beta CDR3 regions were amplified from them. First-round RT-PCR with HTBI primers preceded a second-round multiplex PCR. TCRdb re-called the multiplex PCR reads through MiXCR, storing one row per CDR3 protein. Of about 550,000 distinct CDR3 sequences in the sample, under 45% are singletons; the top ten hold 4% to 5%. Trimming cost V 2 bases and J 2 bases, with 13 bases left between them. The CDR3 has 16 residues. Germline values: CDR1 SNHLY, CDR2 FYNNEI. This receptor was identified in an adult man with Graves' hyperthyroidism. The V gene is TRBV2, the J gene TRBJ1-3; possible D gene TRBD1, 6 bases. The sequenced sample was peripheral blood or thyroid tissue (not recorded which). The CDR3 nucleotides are TGTGCCAGCAGTGAACGGAACAGGGTGACTGGAAACACCATATATTTT. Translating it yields CASSERNRVTGNTIYF.